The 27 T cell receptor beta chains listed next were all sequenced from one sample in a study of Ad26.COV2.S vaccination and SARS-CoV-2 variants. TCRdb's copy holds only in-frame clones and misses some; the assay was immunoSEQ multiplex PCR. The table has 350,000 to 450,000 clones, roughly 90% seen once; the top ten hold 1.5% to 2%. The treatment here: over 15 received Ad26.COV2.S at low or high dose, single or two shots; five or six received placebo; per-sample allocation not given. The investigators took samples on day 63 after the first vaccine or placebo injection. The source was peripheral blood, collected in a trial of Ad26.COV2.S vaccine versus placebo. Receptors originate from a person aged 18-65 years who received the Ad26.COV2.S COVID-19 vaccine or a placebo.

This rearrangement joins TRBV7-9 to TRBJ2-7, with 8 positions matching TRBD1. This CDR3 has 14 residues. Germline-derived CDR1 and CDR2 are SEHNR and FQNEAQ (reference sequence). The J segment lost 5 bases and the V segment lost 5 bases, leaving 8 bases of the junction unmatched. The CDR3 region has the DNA TGTGCCAGCAGCCCTATGGACAGGGACGACGAGCAGTACTTC. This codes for CASSPMDRDDEQYF.

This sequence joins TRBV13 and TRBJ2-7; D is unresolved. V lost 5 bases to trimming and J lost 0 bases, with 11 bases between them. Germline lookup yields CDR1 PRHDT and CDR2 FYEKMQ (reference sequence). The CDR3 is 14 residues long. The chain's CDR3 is CASSPDRSSYEQYF. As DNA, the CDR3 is TGTGCCAGCAGCCCGGACCGGAGCTCCTACGAGCAGTACTTC.

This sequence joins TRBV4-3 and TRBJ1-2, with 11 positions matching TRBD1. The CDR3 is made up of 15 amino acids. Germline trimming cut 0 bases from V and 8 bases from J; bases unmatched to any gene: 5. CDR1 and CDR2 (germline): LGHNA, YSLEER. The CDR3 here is CASSQDGQGAGGYTF. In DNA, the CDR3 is TGCGCCAGCAGCCAAGACGGACAGGGGGCCGGAGGCTACACCTTC.

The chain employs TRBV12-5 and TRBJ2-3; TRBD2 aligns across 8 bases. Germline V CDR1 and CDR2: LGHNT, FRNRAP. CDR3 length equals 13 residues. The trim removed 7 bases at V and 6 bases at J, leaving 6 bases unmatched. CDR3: CASARGGSDTQYF. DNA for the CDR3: TGTGCTAGTGCCCGGGGGGGCAGCGATACGCAGTATTTT.

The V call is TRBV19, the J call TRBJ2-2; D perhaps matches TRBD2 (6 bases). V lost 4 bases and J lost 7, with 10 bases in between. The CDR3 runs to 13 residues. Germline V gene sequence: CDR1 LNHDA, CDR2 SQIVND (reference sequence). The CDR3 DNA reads TGTGCCAGTAGTACAGAAGCGGGCGGGGAGCTGTTTTTT. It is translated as CASSTEAGGELFF.

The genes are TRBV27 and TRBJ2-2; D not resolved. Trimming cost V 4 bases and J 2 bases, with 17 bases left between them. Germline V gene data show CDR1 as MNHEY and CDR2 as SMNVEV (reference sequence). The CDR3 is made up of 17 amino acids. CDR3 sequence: CASSYLPGPTNTGELFF. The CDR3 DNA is TGTGCCAGCAGTTACTTGCCGGGCCCTACAAACACCGGGGAGCTGTTTTTT.

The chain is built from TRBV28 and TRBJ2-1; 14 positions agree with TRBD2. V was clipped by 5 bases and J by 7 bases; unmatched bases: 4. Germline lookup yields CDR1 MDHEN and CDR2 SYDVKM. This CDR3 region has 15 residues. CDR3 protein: CASSPRLAGGNEQFF. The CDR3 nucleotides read TGTGCCAGCAGTCCCCGACTAGCGGGAGGGAATGAGCAGTTCTTC.

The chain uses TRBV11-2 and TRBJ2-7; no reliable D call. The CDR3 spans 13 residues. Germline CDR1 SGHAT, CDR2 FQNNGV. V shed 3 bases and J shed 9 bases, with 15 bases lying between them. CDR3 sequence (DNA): TGTGCCAGCAGCTTCCCCCGTTTAATTAGGCAGTACTTC. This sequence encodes CASSFPRLIRQYF.

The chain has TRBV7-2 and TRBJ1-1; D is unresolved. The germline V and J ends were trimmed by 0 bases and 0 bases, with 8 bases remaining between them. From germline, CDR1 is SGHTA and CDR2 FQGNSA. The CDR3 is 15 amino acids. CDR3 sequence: CASSLASGMNTEAFF. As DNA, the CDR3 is TGTGCCAGCAGCTTAGCATCGGGGATGAACACTGAAGCTTTCTTT.

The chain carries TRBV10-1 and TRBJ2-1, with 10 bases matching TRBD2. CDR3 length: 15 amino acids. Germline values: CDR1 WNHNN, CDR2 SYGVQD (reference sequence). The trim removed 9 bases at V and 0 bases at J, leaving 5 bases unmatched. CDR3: CASGTSARSYNEQFF. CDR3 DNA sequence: TGCGCCAGTGGGACTAGCGCCCGCTCCTACAATGAGCAGTTCTTC.

DNA for the CDR3: TGCGCCAGCAGCAAGAGGAATGCAGATACGCAGTATTTT. Amino acids: CASSKRNADTQYF. V usage is TRBV5-1 and J usage is TRBJ2-3, with D uncertain. The CDR3 spans 13 residues. CDR1 is SGHRS and CDR2 is YFSETQ in the germline V gene. The germline V and J ends were trimmed by 4 bases and 4 bases, with 10 bases remaining between them.

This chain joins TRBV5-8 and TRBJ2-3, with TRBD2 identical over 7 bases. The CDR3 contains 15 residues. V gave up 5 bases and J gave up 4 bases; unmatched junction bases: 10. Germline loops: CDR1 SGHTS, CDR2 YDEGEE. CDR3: CASSSTGGGADTQYF. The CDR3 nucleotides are TGTGCCAGCAGTTCCACGGGAGGCGGCGCAGATACGCAGTATTTT.

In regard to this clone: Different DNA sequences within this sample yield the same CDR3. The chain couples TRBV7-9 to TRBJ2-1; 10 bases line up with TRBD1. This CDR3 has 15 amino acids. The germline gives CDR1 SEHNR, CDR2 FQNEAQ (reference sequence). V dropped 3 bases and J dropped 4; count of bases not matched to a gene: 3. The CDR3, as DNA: TGTGCCAGCAGCTTGGGGACAGGGGATTACAATGAGCAGTTCTTC. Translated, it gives CASSLGTGDYNEQFF.

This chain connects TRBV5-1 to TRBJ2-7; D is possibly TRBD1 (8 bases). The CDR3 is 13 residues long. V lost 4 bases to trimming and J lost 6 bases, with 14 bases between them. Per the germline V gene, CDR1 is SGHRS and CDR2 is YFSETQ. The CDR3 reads CASSPNRGGEQYF. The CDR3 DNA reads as TGCGCCAGCAGCCCGAACAGGGGGGGCGAGCAGTACTTC. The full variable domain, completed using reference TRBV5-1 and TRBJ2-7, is KAGVTQTPRYLIKTRGQQVTLSCSPISGHRSVSWYQQTPGQGLQFLFEYFSETQRNKGNFPGRFSGRQFSNSRSEMNVSTLELGDSALYLCASSPNRGGEQYFGPGTRLTVT.

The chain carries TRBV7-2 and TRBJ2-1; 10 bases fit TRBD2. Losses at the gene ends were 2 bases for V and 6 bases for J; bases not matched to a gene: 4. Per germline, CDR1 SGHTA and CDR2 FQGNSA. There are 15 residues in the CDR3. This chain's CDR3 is CASSLLAGVGNEQFF. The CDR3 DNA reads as TGTGCCAGCAGCTTACTAGCGGGAGTCGGCAATGAGCAGTTCTTC.

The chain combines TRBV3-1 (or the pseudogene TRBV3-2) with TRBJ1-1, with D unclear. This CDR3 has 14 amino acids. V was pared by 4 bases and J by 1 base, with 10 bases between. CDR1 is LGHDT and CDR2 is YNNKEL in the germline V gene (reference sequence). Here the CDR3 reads CASSPIPANTEAFF. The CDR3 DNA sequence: TGTGCCAGCAGCCCCATACCGGCGAACACTGAAGCTTTCTTT.

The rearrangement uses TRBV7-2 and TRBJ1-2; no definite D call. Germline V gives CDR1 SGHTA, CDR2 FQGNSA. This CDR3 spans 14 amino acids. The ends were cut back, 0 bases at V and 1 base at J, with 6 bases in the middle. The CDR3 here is CASSLAPVNYGYTF. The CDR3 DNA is TGTGCCAGCAGCTTAGCCCCCGTTAACTATGGCTACACCTTC.

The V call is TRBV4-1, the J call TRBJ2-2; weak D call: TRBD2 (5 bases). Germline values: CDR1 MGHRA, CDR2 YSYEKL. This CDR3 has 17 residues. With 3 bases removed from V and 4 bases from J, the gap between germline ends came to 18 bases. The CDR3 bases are TGCGCCAGCAGCCACCAAGGCCGGGGATCGGGCACCGGGGAGCTGTTTTTT. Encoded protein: CASSHQGRGSGTGELFF.

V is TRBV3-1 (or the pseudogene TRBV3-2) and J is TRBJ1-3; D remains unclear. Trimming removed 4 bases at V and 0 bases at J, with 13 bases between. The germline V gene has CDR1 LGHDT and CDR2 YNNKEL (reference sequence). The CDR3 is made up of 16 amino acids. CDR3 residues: CASSPRWRNSGNTIYF. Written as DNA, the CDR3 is TGTGCCAGCAGCCCAAGGTGGCGGAACTCTGGAAACACCATATATTTT.

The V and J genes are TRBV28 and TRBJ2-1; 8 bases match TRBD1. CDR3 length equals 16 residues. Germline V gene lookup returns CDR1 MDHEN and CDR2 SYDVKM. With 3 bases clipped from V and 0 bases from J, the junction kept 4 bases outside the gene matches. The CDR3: CASSLDRDGSYNEQFF. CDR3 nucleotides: TGTGCCAGCAGTTTGGACAGGGATGGCTCCTACAATGAGCAGTTCTTC.

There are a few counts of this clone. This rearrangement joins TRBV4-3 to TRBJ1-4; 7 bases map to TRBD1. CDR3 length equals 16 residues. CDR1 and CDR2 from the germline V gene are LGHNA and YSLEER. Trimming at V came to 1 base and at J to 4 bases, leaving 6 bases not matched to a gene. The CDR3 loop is CASSQGAGGDNEKLFF. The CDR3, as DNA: TGCGCCAGCAGCCAAGGTGCAGGGGGAGATAATGAAAAACTGTTTTTT.

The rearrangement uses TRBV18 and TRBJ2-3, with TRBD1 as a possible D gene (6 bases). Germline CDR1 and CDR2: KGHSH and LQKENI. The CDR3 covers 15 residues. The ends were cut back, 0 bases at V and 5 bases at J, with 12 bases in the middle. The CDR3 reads CASSPPGPRGDTQYF. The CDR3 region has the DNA TGTGCCAGCTCACCACCAGGACCCAGGGGAGATACGCAGTATTTT.

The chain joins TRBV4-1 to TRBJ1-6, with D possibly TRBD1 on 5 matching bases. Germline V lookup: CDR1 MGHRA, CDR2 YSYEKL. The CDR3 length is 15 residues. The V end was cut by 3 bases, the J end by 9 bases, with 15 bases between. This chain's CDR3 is CASSQAGIAGSPLHF. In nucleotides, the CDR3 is TGCGCCAGCAGCCAGGCAGGGATTGCAGGTTCACCCCTCCACTTT.

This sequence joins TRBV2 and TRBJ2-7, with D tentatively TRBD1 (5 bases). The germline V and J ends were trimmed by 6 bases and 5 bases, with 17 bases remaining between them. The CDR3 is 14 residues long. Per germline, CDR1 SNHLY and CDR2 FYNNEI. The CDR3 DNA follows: TGTGCCAGCAGATTCCAGACAGCCTTTCACGAGCAGTACTTC. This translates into CASRFQTAFHEQYF.

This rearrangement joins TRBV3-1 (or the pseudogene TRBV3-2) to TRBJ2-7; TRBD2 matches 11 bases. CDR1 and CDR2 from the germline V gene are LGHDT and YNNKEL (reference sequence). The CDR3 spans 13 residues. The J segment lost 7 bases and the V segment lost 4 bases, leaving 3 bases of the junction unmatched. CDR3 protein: CASSLRLAGEQYF. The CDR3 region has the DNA TGTGCCAGCAGCCTAAGACTAGCGGGAGAGCAGTACTTC.

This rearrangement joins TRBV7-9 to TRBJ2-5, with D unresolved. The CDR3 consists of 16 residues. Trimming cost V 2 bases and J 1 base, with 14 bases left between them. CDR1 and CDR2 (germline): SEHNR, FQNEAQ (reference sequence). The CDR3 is CASSLIGSTIQETQYF. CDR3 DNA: TGTGCCAGCAGCTTAATAGGCTCGACAATCCAAGAGACCCAGTACTTC.

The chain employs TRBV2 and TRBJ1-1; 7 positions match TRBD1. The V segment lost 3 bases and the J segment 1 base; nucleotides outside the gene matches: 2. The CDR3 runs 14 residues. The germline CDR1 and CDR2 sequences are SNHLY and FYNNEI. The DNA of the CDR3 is TGTGCCAGCAGTGAGAACAGGGGGAACACTGAAGCTTTCTTT. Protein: CASSENRGNTEAFF.